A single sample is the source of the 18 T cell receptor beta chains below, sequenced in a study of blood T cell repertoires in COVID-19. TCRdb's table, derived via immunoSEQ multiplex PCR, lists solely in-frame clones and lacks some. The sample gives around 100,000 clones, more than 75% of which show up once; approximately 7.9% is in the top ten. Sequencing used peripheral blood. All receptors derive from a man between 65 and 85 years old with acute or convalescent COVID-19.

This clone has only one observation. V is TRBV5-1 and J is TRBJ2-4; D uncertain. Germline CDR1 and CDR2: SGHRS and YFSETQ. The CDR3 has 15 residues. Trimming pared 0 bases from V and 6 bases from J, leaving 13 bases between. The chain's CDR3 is CASSLDGSSVNIQYF. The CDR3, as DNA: TGCGCCAGCAGCTTGGATGGCAGTTCTGTAAACATTCAGTACTTC.

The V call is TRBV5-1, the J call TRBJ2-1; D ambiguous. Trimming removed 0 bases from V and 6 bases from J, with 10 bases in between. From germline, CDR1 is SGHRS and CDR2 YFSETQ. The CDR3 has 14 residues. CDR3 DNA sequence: TGCGCCAGCAGCTTGGCTGACCCTAGCAATGAGCAGTTCTTC. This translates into CASSLADPSNEQFF.

The CDR3 sequence is CASSLAGTGGYEQYF. CDR3 DNA sequence: TGTGCCAGCAGTTTAGCCGGGACAGGGGGCTACGAGCAGTACTTC. The chain joins TRBV28 to TRBJ2-7, with 11 bases aligning to TRBD1. Germline loops: CDR1 MDHEN, CDR2 SYDVKM. This CDR3 spans 15 amino acids. V was clipped by 2 bases and J by 3 bases; unmatched bases: 3.

CDR3 amino acids: CASSYANPGQPYEQYF. The CDR3 coding sequence is TGTGCCAGCAGTTACGCGAATCCGGGACAGCCCTACGAGCAGTACTTC. This chain uses TRBV6-2 or TRBV6-3 with TRBJ2-7; TRBD1 matches at 7 bases. Per germline, CDR1 MNHEY and CDR2 SVGEGT. This CDR3 is built from 16 residues. Germline trimming cut 2 bases from V and 2 bases from J; bases unmatched to any gene: 9.

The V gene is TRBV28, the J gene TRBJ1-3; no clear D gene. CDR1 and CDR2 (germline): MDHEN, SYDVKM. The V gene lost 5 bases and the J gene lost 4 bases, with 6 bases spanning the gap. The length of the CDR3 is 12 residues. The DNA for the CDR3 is TGTGCCAGCAGTGATCAGGGAAACACCATATATTTT. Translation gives CASSDQGNTIYF.

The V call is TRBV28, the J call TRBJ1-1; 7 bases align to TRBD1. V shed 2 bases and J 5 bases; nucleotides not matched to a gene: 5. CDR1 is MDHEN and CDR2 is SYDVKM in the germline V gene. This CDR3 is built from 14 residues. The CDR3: CASSLTGARTEAFF. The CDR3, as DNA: TGTGCCAGCAGTTTAACAGGGGCGCGGACTGAAGCTTTCTTT.

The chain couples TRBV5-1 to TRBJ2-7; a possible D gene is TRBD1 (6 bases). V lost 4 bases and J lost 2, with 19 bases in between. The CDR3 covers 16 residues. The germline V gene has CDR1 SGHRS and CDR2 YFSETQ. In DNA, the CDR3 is TGCGCCAGCAGCACAAAAACAGGGAAATTTACCTACGAGCAGTACTTC. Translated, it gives CASSTKTGKFTYEQYF. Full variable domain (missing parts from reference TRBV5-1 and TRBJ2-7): KAGVTQTPRYLIKTRGQQVTLSCSPISGHRSVSWYQQTPGQGLQFLFEYFSETQRNKGNFPGRFSGRQFSNSRSEMNVSTLELGDSALYLCASSTKTGKFTYEQYFGPGTRLTVT.

CDR3 in amino acids: CASSRERQGQGNTIYF. CDR3 coding DNA: TGCGCCAGCAGCCGAGAAAGGCAGGGCCAGGGAAACACCATATATTTT. The J gene is TRBJ1-3, the V gene TRBV4-1; D is possibly TRBD1 (5 bases). V lost 4 bases and J 4 bases, leaving 17 bases between the germline ends. The CDR3 is 16 amino acids. Germline-derived CDR1 and CDR2 are MGHRA and YSYEKL.

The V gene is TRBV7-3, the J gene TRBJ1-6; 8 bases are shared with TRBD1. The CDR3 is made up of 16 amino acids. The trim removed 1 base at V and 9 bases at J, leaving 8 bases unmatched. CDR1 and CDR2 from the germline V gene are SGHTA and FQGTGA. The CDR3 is CASSLKSDRGGSPLHF. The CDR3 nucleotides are TGTGCCAGCAGCTTAAAGTCAGACAGGGGTGGTTCACCCCTCCACTTT. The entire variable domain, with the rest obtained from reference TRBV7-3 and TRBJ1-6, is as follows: GAGVSQTPSNKVTEKGKYVELRCDPISGHTALYWYRQSLGQGPEFLIYFQGTGAADDSGLPNDRFFAVRPEGSVSTLKIQRTERGDSAVYLCASSLKSDRGGSPLHFGNGTRLTVT.

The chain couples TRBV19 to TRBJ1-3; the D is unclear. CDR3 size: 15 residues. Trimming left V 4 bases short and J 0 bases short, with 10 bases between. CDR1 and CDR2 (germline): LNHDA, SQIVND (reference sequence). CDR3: CASSTLRSSGNTIYF. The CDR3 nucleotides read TGTGCCAGTAGTACCCTCCGGTCCTCTGGAAACACCATATATTTT.

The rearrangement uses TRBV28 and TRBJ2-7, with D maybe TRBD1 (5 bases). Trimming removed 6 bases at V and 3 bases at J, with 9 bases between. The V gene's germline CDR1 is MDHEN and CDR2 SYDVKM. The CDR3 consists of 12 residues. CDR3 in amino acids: CASRDSLYEQYF. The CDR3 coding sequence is TGTGCCAGCAGAGACAGCCTCTACGAGCAGTACTTC.

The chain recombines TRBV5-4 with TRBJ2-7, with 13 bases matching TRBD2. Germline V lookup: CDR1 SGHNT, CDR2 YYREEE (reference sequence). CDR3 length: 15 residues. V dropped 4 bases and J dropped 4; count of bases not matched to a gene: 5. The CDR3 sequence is CASSAGLAGVYEQYF. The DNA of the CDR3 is TGTGCCAGCAGCGCCGGACTAGCGGGAGTTTACGAGCAGTACTTC.

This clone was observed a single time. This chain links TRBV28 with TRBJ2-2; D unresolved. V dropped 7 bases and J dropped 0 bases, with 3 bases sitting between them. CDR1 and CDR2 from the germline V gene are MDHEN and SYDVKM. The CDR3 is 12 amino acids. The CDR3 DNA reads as TGTGCCAGCACCTCGAACACCGGGGAGCTGTTTTTT. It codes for CASTSNTGELFF.

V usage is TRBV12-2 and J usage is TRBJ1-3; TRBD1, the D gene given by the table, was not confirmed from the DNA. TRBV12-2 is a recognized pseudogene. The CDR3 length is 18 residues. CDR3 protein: CASRSWGVDRASGNTIYF. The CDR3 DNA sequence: TGTGCAAGTCGCTCTTGGGGTGTCGACAGGGCCTCTGGAAACACCATATATTTT.

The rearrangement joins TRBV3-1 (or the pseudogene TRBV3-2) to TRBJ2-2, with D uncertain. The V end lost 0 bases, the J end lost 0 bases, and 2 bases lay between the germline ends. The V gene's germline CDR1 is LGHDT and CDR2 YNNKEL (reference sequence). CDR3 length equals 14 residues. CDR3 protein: CASSQDTNTGELFF. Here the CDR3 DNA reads TGTGCCAGCAGCCAAGACACGAACACCGGGGAGCTGTTTTTT.

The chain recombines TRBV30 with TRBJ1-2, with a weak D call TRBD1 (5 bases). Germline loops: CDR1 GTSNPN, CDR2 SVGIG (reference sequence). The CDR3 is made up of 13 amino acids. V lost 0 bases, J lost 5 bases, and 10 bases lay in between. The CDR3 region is CAWSVWGGYGYTF. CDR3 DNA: TGTGCCTGGAGTGTATGGGGGGGGTATGGCTACACCTTC.

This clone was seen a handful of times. The CDR3 DNA sequence: TGTGCCAGCAGCGTAGGGCGGATCCAAGAGACCCAGTACTTC. This codes for CASSVGRIQETQYF. This chain joins TRBV9 and TRBJ2-5; D not resolved. Per the germline V gene, CDR1 is SGDLS and CDR2 is YYNGEE. This CDR3 has 14 residues. Trimming shortened V by 0 bases and J by 1 base, and 7 bases separated the two germline ends. The full variable domain, its missing parts supplied by reference TRBV9 and TRBJ2-5, is DSGVTQTPKHLITATGQRVTLRCSPRSGDLSVYWYQQSLDQGLQFLIQYYNGEERAKGNILERFSAQQFPDLHSELNLSSLELGDSALYFCASSVGRIQETQYFGPGTRLLVL.

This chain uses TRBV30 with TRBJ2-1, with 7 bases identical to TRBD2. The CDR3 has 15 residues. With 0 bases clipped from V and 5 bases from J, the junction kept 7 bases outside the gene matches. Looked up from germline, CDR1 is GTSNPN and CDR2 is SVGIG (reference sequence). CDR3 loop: CAWSVTGGPNNEQFF. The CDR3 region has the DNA TGTGCCTGGAGTGTAACGGGGGGTCCAAACAATGAGCAGTTCTTC.